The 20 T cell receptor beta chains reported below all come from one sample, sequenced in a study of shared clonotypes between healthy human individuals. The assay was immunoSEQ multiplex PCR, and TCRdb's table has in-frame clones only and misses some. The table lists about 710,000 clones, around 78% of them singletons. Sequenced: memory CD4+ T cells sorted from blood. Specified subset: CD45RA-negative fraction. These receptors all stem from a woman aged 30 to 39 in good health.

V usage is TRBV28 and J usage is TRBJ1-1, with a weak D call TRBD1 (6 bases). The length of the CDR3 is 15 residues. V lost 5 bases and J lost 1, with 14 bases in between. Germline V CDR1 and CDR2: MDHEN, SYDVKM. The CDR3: CASSPHGGQNTEAFF. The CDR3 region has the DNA TGTGCCAGCAGTCCCCACGGGGGCCAGAACACTGAAGCTTTCTTT.

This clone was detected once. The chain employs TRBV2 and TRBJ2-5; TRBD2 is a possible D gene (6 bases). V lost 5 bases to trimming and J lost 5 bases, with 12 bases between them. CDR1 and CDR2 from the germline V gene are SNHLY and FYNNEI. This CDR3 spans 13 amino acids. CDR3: CASSSGLRETQYF. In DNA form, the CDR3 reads TGTGCCAGCAGTAGCGGACTACGGGAGACCCAGTACTTC.

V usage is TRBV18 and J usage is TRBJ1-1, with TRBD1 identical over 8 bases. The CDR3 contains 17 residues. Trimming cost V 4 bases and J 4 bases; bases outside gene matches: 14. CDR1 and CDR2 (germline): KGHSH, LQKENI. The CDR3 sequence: CASSRGQGFGSITEAFF. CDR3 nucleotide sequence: TGTGCCAGCTCACGAGGACAGGGTTTCGGTTCGATCACTGAAGCTTTCTTT. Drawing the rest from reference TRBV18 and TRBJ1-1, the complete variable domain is NAGVMQNPRHLVRRRGQEARLRCSPMKGHSHVYWYRQLPEEGLKFMVYLQKENIIDESGMPKERFSAEFPKEGPSILRIQQVVRGDSAAYFCASSRGQGFGSITEAFFGQGTRLTVV.

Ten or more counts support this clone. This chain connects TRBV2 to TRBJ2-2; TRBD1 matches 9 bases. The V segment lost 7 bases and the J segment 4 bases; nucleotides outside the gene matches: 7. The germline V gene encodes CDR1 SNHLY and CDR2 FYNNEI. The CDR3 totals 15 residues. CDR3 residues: CASTRDREATGELFF. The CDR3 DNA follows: TGTGCCAGCACGCGGGACAGGGAGGCCACCGGGGAGCTGTTTTTT.

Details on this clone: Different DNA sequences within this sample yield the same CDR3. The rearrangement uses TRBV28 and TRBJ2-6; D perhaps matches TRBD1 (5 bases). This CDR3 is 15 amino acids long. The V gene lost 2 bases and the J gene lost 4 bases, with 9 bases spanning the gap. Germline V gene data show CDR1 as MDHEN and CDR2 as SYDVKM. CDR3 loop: CASSLQGSGANVLTF. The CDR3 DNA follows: TGTGCCAGCAGTTTACAGGGTTCGGGGGCCAACGTCCTGACTTTC.

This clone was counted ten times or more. The CDR3 DNA sequence: TGTGCCTGGAACAAGCGGGCCCTCTACGAGCAGTACTTC. It yields the protein CAWNKRALYEQYF. The J gene is TRBJ2-7, the V gene TRBV30; D possibly corresponds to TRBD2 (6 bases). The CDR3 is made up of 13 amino acids. CDR1 GTSNPN and CDR2 SVGIG come from the germline V gene (reference sequence). V lost 4 bases to trimming and J lost 3 bases, with 13 bases between them. Using reference TRBV30 and TRBJ2-7 for the parts outside the CDR3, the full variable domain is SQTIHQWPATLVQPVGSPLSLECTVEGTSNPNLYWYRQAAGRGLQLLFYSVGIGQISSEVPQNLSASRPQDRQFILSSKKLLLSDSGFYLCAWNKRALYEQYFGPGTRLTVT.

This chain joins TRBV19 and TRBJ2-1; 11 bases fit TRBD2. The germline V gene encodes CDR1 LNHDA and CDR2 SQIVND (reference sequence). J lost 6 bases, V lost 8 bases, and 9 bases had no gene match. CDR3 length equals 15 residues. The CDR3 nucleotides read TGTGCCAGTTGCTTAGCGGGAGGGCCGGGCAATGAGCAGTTCTTC. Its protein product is CASCLAGGPGNEQFF.

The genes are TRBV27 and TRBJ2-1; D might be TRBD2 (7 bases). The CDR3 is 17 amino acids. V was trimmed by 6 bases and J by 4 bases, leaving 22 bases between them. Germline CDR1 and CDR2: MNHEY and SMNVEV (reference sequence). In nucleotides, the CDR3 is TGTGCCAGCAGGAAAGGGGGGACCGGGACTACATACAATGAGCAGTTCTTC. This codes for CASRKGGTGTTYNEQFF.

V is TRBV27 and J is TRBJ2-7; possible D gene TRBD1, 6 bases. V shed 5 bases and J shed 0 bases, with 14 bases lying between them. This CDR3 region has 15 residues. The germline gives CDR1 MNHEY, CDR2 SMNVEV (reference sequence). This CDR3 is CASSTNRVSSYEQYF. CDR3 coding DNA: TGTGCCAGCAGTACCAACAGGGTAAGCTCCTACGAGCAGTACTTC.

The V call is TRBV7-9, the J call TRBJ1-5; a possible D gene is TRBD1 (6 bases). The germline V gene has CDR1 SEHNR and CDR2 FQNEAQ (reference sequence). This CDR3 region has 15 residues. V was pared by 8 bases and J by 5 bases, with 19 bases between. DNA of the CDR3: TGTGCCAGCTCCCCAGCGGGGGGCGCCCATCAGCCCCAGCATTTT. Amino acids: CASSPAGGAHQPQHF.

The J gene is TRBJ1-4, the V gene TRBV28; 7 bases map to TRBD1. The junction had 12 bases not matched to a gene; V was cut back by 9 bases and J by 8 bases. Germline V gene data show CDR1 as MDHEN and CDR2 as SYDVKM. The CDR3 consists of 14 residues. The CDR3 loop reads CASTMGDRREKLFF. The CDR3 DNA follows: TGTGCCAGTACCATGGGGGACAGACGGGAAAAACTGTTTTTT.

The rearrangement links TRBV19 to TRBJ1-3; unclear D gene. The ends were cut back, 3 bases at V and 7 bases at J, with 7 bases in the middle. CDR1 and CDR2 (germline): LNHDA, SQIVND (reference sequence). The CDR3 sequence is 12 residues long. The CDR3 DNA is TGTGCCAGTAGTATTCGGAGTAACACCATATATTTT. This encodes CASSIRSNTIYF.

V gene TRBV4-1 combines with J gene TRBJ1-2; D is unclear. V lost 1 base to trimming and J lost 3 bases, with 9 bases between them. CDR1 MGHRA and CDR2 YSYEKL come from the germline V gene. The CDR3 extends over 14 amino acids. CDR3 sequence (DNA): TGCGCCAGCAGCCAAGGGGTGGGAGACTATGGCTACACCTTC. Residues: CASSQGVGDYGYTF.

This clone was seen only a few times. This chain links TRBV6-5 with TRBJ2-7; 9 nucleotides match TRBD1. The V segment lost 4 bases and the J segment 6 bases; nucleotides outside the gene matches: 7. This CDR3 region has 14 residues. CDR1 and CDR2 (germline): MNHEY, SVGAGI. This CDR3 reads CASSWTTGGGEQYF. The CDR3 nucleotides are TGTGCCAGCAGTTGGACTACAGGGGGCGGCGAGCAGTACTTC.

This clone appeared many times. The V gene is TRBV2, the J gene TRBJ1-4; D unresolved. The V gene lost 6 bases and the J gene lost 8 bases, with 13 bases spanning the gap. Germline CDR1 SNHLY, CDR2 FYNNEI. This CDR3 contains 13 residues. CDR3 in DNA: TGTGCCAGCAGCCGGGCCCGAGGGGAAAAACTGTTTTTT. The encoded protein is CASSRARGEKLFF. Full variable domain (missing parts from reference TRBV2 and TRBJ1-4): EPEVTQTPSHQVTQMGQEVILRCVPISNHLYFYWYRQILGQKVEFLVSFYNNEISEKSEIFDDQFSVERPDGSNFTLKIRSTKLEDSAMYFCASSRARGEKLFFGSGTQLSVL.

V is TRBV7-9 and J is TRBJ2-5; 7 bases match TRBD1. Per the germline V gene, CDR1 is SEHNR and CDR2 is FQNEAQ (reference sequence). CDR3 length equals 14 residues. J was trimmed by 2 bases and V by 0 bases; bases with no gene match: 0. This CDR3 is CASSLARGQETQYF. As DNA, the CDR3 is TGTGCCAGCAGCTTAGCCAGGGGGCAAGAGACCCAGTACTTC.

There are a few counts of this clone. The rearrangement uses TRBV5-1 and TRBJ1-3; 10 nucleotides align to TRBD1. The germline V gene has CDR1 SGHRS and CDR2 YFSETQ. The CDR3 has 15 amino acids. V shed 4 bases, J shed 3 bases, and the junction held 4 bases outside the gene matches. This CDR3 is CASSAGQGNGNTIYF. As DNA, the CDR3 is TGCGCCAGCAGCGCGGGACAGGGGAATGGAAACACCATATATTTT. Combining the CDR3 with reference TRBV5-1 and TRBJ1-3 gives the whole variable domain KAGVTQTPRYLIKTRGQQVTLSCSPISGHRSVSWYQQTPGQGLQFLFEYFSETQRNKGNFPGRFSGRQFSNSRSEMNVSTLELGDSALYLCASSAGQGNGNTIYFGEGSWLTVV.

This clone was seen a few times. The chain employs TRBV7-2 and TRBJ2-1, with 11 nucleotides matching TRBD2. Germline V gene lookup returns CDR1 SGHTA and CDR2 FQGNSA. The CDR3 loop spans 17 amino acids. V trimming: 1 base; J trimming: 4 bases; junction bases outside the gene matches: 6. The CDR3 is CASSLGTSGLGYNEQFF. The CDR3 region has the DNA TGTGCCAGCAGCTTAGGGACTAGCGGGCTCGGGTACAATGAGCAGTTCTTC.

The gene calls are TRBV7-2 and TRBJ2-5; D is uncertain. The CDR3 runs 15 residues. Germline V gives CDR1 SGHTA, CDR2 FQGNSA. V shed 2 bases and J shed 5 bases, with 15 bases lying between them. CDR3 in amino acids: CASSLIVLTSETQYF. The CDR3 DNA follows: TGTGCCAGCAGCTTAATCGTCTTAACGTCCGAGACCCAGTACTTC.

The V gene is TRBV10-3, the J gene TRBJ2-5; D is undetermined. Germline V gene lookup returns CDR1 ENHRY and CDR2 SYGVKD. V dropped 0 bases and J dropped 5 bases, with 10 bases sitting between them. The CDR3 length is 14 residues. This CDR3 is CAISESVAGETQYF. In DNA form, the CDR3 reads TGTGCCATCAGTGAGTCGGTAGCCGGGGAGACCCAGTACTTC.